This T cell receptor (beta chain) appears in the sequencing data of a study of OX40 agonist ivuxolimab in advanced cancers. Study-level information: In three patients, partial responses were observed, one with hepatocellular carcinoma and two with cutaneous melanoma. Study-level results: By week 6 at 0.1 to 3.0 mg/kg, blood CD4+ and CD8+ T cells had expanded clonally.

Comment on this clone: Its antigen is undetermined.

Clones were sequenced by immunoSEQ multiplex PCR, and TCRdb holds only the in-frame ones, with some missing. The sample contains 60,000 to 75,000 clones, roughly 87% of which appear only once. There are 14 residues in the CDR3. Trimming took 5 bases from V and 6 from J; bases not matched to a gene: 5. Germline V lookup: CDR1 LNHNV, CDR2 YYDKDF (reference sequence). The source was CD4+ or CD8+ T cells sorted from blood, collected in a trial of the OX40 agonist ivuxolimab. The receptor's source is an adult with an advanced solid tumor such as melanoma, head and neck, liver or kidney cancer. This chain joins TRBV15 and TRBJ1-4; 8 bases map to TRBD1. As DNA, the CDR3 is TGTGCCACCAGCTCGGACAGGGTCCATGAAAAACTGTTTTTT. Translated: CATSSDRVHEKLFF.